This T cell receptor beta chain was sequenced for a study of PD-1 blockade in classical Hodgkin lymphoma. Whole-study results and caveats: Patients who responded completely had about the same baseline diversity as newly diagnosed patients. Possibly reflecting disease activity or prior therapy, repertoire differences have causes that remain undefined. Researchers reported that CD4+ TCR diversity, though not CD8+, rose significantly by C4D1.

Germline CDR1 reads SGHVS; CDR2 reads FQNEAQ. The V and J ends lost 1 base and 4 bases respectively, with 8 bases between them. This CDR3 region has 13 residues. Method: immunoSEQ multiplex PCR; TCRdb's copy keeps in-frame clones and lacks some. The sample yields approximately 25,000 clones, approximately 72% seen once. Note on this clone: The antigen remains unidentified.

Time point meaning: cycle 4 day 1 (C4D1), after about 6 weeks of nivolumab. All the patients suffered relapse after autologous stem cell transplantation, and brentuximab vedotin exposure differed. Best responses included complete response and partial response; otherwise, the best response was progressive disease. This TCR was sampled from a human donor with classical Hodgkin lymphoma. The chain carries TRBV7-8 and TRBJ2-7; D gene unclear. Sequencing was performed on peripheral blood mononuclear cells (PBMCs), taken before the fourth cycle of nivolumab. Here the CDR3 reads CASSLVGRYEQYF. In nucleotides, the CDR3 is TGTGCCAGCAGCTTAGTTGGCAGGTACGAGCAGTACTTC.